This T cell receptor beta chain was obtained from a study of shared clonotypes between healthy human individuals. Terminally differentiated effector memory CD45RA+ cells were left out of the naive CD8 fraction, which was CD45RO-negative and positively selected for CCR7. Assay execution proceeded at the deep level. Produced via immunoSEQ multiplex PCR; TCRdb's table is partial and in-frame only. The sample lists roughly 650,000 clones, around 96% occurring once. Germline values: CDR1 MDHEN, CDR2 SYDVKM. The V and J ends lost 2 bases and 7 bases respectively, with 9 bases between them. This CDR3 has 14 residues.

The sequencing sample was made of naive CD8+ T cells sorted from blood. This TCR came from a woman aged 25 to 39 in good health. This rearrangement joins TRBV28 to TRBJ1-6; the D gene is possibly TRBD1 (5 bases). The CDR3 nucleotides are TGTGCCAGCAGTTTAAGGGGAGACAATTCACCCCTCCACTTT. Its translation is CASSLRGDNSPLHF. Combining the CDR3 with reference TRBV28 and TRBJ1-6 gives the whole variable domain DVKVTQSSRYLVKRTGEKVFLECVQDMDHENMFWYRQDPGLGLRLIYFSYDVKMKEKGDIPEGYSVSREKKERFSLILESASTNQTSMYLCASSLRGDNSPLHFGNGTRLTVT.